One sample yielded the 21 T cell receptor beta chains listed below, sequenced in a study of blood T cell repertoires in COVID-19. The assay was immunoSEQ multiplex PCR, and TCRdb's table has in-frame clones only and misses some. The sample consists of about 170,000 clones, around four fifths of them appearing once. Sequenced material: PBMCs or T cells enriched from blood (not recorded which). Source of these receptors: a woman between 45 and 65 years old who had recovered from COVID-19.

This sequence joins TRBV3-1 (or the pseudogene TRBV3-2) and TRBJ2-4; 8 nucleotides line up with TRBD1. The CDR3 is 14 residues long. Trimming at V came to 4 bases and at J to 8 bases, leaving 7 bases not matched to a gene. The germline V gene has CDR1 LGHDT and CDR2 YNNKEL (reference sequence). DNA for the CDR3: TGTGCCAGCAGCCCGACAGGGGCGGCGGACATTCAGTACTTC. It specifies CASSPTGAADIQYF.

The rearrangement links TRBV18 to TRBJ2-1; 7 bases map to TRBD1. Germline V CDR1 and CDR2: KGHSH, LQKENI. Trimming took 6 bases from V and 10 from J; bases not matched to a gene: 18. The CDR3 extends over 16 amino acids. The CDR3 coding sequence is TGTGCCAGCTCGCCCACCCCGGGACAGAGGGCTCGGGAGCAGTTCTTC. The encoded protein is CASSPTPGQRAREQFF.

The gene calls are TRBV18 and TRBJ2-6; the D gene is possibly TRBD1 (5 bases). Germline V CDR1 and CDR2: KGHSH, LQKENI. V shed 0 bases and J shed 4 bases, with 19 bases lying between them. CDR3 size: 19 residues. In nucleotides, the CDR3 is TGTGCCAGCTCACCACCATCGTATGACCCCAGGGCCGGGGCCAACGTCCTGACTTTC. Translation gives CASSPPSYDPRAGANVLTF.

The rearrangement uses TRBV6-6 and TRBJ2-5; D perhaps matches TRBD1 (6 bases). The CDR3 extends over 17 amino acids. Trimming cost V 5 bases and J 3 bases, with 22 bases left between them. Germline V gives CDR1 MNHNY, CDR2 SVGAGI (reference sequence). CDR3 sequence reads: CASSPLGTLEQKETQYF. CDR3 in DNA: TGTGCCAGCAGTCCCCTTGGGACACTCGAACAGAAAGAGACCCAGTACTTC.

The chain carries TRBV3-1 (or the pseudogene TRBV3-2) and TRBJ1-2; TRBD1 agrees at 7 bases. This CDR3 comprises 14 residues. The V and J ends lost 5 bases and 5 bases, in that order; junction bases with no gene match: 8. Germline loops: CDR1 LGHDT, CDR2 YNNKEL (reference sequence). CDR3 sequence reads: CASSETGKPYGYTF. The CDR3 DNA reads TGTGCCAGCAGCGAGACAGGGAAACCTTATGGCTACACCTTC.

In this sample, this clone turned up a few times. The V call is TRBV2, the J call TRBJ2-5, with D possibly matching TRBD2 (7 bases). Per the germline V gene, CDR1 is SNHLY and CDR2 is FYNNEI. Deletions cut 8 bases from V and 5 bases from J, with 21 bases between. The CDR3 length is 15 residues. The chain's CDR3 is CASGGASSRVETQYF. CDR3 in DNA: TGTGCCAGCGGGGGGGCGTCGTCGCGTGTTGAGACCCAGTACTTC.

This clone was seen more than once but under ten times. The chain has TRBV6-5 and TRBJ2-1, with TRBD2 as a possible D gene (6 bases). V was shortened by 9 bases and J by 10 bases, with 10 bases between the two germline ends. Germline CDR1 MNHEY, CDR2 SVGAGI. The CDR3 is 10 amino acids. CDR3 bases: TGTGCCAGTTCTCGGGGGGAGCAGTTCTTC. Residues: CASSRGEQFF.

This chain uses TRBV28 with TRBJ1-2; tentatively, D is TRBD1 (6 bases). Germline assignment: CDR1 MDHEN and CDR2 SYDVKM. CDR3 length: 14 amino acids. Trimming pared 8 bases from V and 0 bases from J, leaving 13 bases between. The chain's CDR3 is CASCPGHPNYGYTF. CDR3 bases: TGTGCCAGCTGTCCGGGACACCCTAACTATGGCTACACCTTC.

This sequence joins TRBV12-5 and TRBJ1-2; 7 bases are shared with TRBD1. V trimming: 1 base; J trimming: 8 bases; junction bases outside the gene matches: 4. Germline lookup yields CDR1 LGHNT and CDR2 FRNRAP. The CDR3 is 13 amino acids. The CDR3 region has the DNA TGTGCTAGTGGTTTGGGGACAGGCGGAGGCTACACCTTC. It is translated as CASGLGTGGGYTF.

The J gene is TRBJ2-6, the V gene TRBV19; 8 bases match TRBD1. The CDR3 has 22 amino acids. Germline V CDR1 and CDR2: LNHDA, SQIVND (reference sequence). Trimming at V came to 1 base and at J to 2 bases, leaving 19 bases not matched to a gene. The CDR3 here is CASSIAAVDRVRARAGANVLTF. The CDR3 DNA follows: TGTGCCAGTAGTATAGCCGCCGTGGACAGGGTACGCGCCCGGGCTGGGGCCAACGTCCTGACTTTC.

This chain joins TRBV11-3 and TRBJ2-5; D gene uncertain. With 3 bases removed from V and 5 bases from J, the gap between germline ends came to 10 bases. Germline values: CDR1 SGHNT, CDR2 YENEEA. The CDR3 is 13 amino acids. This CDR3 reads CASSFTRRETQYF. The CDR3 coding sequence is TGTGCCAGCAGCTTCACCCGGCGGGAGACCCAGTACTTC.

V and J are TRBV7-6 and TRBJ1-5, with D tentatively TRBD1 (5 bases). Germline assignment: CDR1 SGHVS and CDR2 FNYEAQ. V was trimmed by 5 bases and J by 2 bases, leaving 7 bases between them. The CDR3 loop spans 13 amino acids. The CDR3 DNA reads TGTGCCAGCAGCAAACAGGGCAATCAGCCCCAGCATTTT. It is translated as CASSKQGNQPQHF.

CDR3 DNA: TGCGCCAGCAGCCACCCGGGGGGCGGTGAGCAGTTCTTC. Translation: CASSHPGGGEQFF. The chain has TRBV5-1 and TRBJ2-1; D perhaps matches TRBD2 (7 bases). The V end was cut by 4 bases, the J end by 9 bases, with 14 bases between. The length of the CDR3 is 13 residues. Germline assignment: CDR1 SGHRS and CDR2 YFSETQ.

The chain is built from TRBV5-4 and TRBJ2-7, with D perhaps TRBD2 (6 bases). The CDR3 spans 15 residues. V was cut by 2 bases and J by 5 bases, with 17 bases left in between. Germline assignment: CDR1 SGHNT and CDR2 YYREEE (reference sequence). This CDR3 is CASSFGGGGSDEQYV. The CDR3 DNA is TGTGCCAGCAGCTTCGGGGGTGGTGGGAGTGACGAGCAGTACGTC.

The rearrangement joins TRBV4-1 to TRBJ1-1; TRBD1 matches 7 bases. The trim removed 2 bases at V and 1 base at J, leaving 4 bases unmatched. Germline V CDR1 and CDR2: MGHRA, YSYEKL. The CDR3 loop spans 15 amino acids. CDR3 DNA sequence: TGCGCCAGCAGCCAATCTGGACAGGCGAACACTGAAGCTTTCTTT. It encodes CASSQSGQANTEAFF.

V gene TRBV25-1 combines with J gene TRBJ1-1; perhaps TRBD1 as D (5 bases). V was trimmed by 9 bases and J by 4 bases, leaving 15 bases between them. The germline V gene has CDR1 MGHDK and CDR2 SYGVNS. CDR3 length equals 13 residues. The CDR3, as DNA: TGTGCCAGTGGGACCGCCGGGGGCACTGAAGCTTTCTTT. This translates into CASGTAGGTEAFF.

The J gene is TRBJ1-1, the V gene TRBV19; TRBD1 agrees at 11 bases. CDR3 length: 14 residues. With V trimmed by 8 bases and J by 0 bases, 2 bases remained unmatched. Germline V lookup: CDR1 LNHDA, CDR2 SQIVND (reference sequence). The CDR3 DNA sequence: TGTGCCAGTGCGGACAGGGGGCTGAACACTGAAGCTTTCTTT. Translating gives CASADRGLNTEAFF.

This chain joins TRBV5-4 and TRBJ1-2; the match to TRBD1 covers 7 bases. Germline trimming cut 2 bases from V and 3 bases from J; bases unmatched to any gene: 4. The CDR3 loop spans 14 amino acids. Per the germline V gene, CDR1 is SGHNT and CDR2 is YYREEE (reference sequence). The CDR3 sequence: CASSLRGPYYGYTF. The CDR3 coding sequence is TGTGCCAGCAGCTTAAGGGGGCCGTACTATGGCTACACCTTC.

The V call is TRBV15, the J call TRBJ1-2; 10 bases fit TRBD1. Trimming took 0 bases from V and 8 from J; bases not matched to a gene: 6. CDR3 length: 15 amino acids. CDR1 is LNHNV, CDR2 YYDKDF, per germline (reference sequence). CDR3: CATSRDDETGGGYTF. For the CDR3, the DNA is TGTGCCACCAGCAGAGATGATGAGACAGGGGGCGGCTACACCTTC.

J is TRBJ1-2 and V is TRBV25-1; possibly TRBD1 for D (5 bases). CDR3 size: 15 residues. Trimming took 4 bases from V and 5 from J, leaving 17 bases between them. Looked up from germline, CDR1 is MGHDK and CDR2 is SYGVNS. CDR3 coding DNA: TGTGCCAGCAGTGGGGGATCTCGGGGGTCATATGGCTACACCTTC. Residues: CASSGGSRGSYGYTF.

V is TRBV19 and J is TRBJ2-3, with 9 bases aligning to TRBD2. Germline assignment: CDR1 LNHDA and CDR2 SQIVND (reference sequence). The V and J ends lost 3 bases and 1 base, in that order; junction bases with no gene match: 2. The CDR3 has 15 amino acids. Here the CDR3 DNA reads TGTGCCAGTAGTATGTCTAGCGGGGGCACAGATACGCAGTATTTT. It codes for CASSMSSGGTDTQYF.